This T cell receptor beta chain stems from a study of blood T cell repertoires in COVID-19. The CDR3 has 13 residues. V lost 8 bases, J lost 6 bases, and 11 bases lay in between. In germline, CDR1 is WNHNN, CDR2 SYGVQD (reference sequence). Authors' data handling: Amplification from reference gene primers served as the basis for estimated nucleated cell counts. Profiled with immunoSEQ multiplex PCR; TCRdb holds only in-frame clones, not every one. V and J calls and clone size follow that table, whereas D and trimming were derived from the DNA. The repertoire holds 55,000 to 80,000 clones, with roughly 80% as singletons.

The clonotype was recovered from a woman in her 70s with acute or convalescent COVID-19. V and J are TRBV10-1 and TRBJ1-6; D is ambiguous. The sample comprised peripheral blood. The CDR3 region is CASRGNFNSPLHF. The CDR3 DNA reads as TGCGCCAGCCGCGGCAACTTTAATTCACCCCTCCACTTT.